What follows are 5 T cell receptor beta chains derived from one specimen sequenced in a study of technical replicates of blood from a few donors. Produced via immunoSEQ multiplex PCR; TCRdb's table is partial and in-frame only. The data hold 76,000 or so clones, with 80% to 90% observed a single time. Material for sequencing was PBMCs. Source of these receptors: a human donor in good health. Some clones in this sample may be carry-over from other donors' samples.

This chain links TRBV27 with TRBJ2-7, with D maybe TRBD1 (6 bases). In germline, CDR1 is MNHEY, CDR2 SMNVEV (reference sequence). With 4 bases removed from V and 5 bases from J, the gap between germline ends came to 15 bases. This CDR3 has 14 amino acids. CDR3 coding DNA: TGTGCCAGCAGTTACGCAGGGGATTCGCACGAGCAGTACTTC. Amino acids: CASSYAGDSHEQYF.

The gene calls are TRBV7-3 and TRBJ1-2; TRBD1 aligns across 10 bases. After removal of 4 bases from V and 3 bases from J, the junction contained 5 bases not matched to a gene. Germline V CDR1 and CDR2: SGHTA, FQGTGA. The CDR3 sequence is 15 residues long. For the CDR3, the DNA is TGTGCCAGCAGCTACCCGGGACAGGGGTACTATGGCTACACCTTC. As protein: CASSYPGQGYYGYTF.

This chain joins TRBV7-6 and TRBJ2-3; D remains unclear. Deletions cut 5 bases from V and 6 bases from J, with 15 bases between. Germline-derived CDR1 and CDR2 are SGHVS and FNYEAQ. The CDR3 is made up of 14 amino acids. CDR3 loop: CASSPLNLFDTQYF. As DNA, the CDR3 is TGTGCCAGCAGCCCCTTGAACTTGTTCGATACGCAGTATTTT.

This chain links TRBV6-5 with TRBJ2-7; tentatively, D is TRBD2 (5 bases). The CDR3 is 13 residues long. Germline V gene data show CDR1 as MNHEY and CDR2 as SVGAGI. V was trimmed by 6 bases and J by 2 bases, leaving 11 bases between them. CDR3 region: CASSFGLAYEQYF. CDR3 sequence (DNA): TGTGCCAGCAGCTTCGGACTGGCCTACGAGCAGTACTTC.

The V call is TRBV19, the J call TRBJ2-4, with no clear D. This CDR3 has 14 amino acids. Looked up from germline, CDR1 is LNHDA and CDR2 is SQIVND (reference sequence). Trimming pared 6 bases from V and 0 bases from J, leaving 9 bases between. CDR3 DNA: TGTGCCAGTAGACCGGAGCTAGCCAAAAACATTCAGTACTTC. Encoded protein: CASRPELAKNIQYF.